This T cell receptor beta chain stems from a study of blood T cells in healthy people across ages. The V end lost 6 bases, the J end lost 5 bases, and 16 bases lay between the germline ends. The CDR3 extends over 14 amino acids. Germline V CDR1 and CDR2: MNHEY, SVGAGI. The authors ran a second PCR of roughly 7 to 11 cycles using a sample-barcoded 5' primer and a J-beta primer mix. TCRdb itself ran the 5' RACE reads through MiXCR, one entry per CDR3 protein. The table shows about 1.4 million distinct CDR3 sequences, with roughly 59% occurring only once. The genes are TRBV6-5 and TRBJ1-1; D gene unclear. Sequencing input: blood. The TCR sequence derives from a man between 18 and 29 years old in good health. This CDR3 reads CASRAPGEVTEAFF. DNA for the CDR3: TGTGCCAGCAGGGCACCCGGGGAAGTAACTGAAGCTTTCTTT.